This entry features one TCR beta chain sequence. What it binds is not known. Using immunoSEQ multiplex PCR, the repertoire was profiled, and TCRdb retains in-frame clones only, with some absent. Of 25,000 to 35,000 clones listed, roughly 88% are singletons. This entry comes from a study of T cells in narcolepsy. Study-level results: Healthy controls reportedly lacked the autoreactive clonotypes serially found in patients' blood.

The sequenced sample consisted of CD45RA- memory CD4+ T cells from PBMCs. This clonotype was sampled from a human donor with narcolepsy.

The CDR3 nucleotides read TGTGCCAGCAGAGGGGGAGGGGGCAATCAGCCCCAGCATTTT. It specifies CASRGGGGNQPQHF. The chain combines TRBV28 with TRBJ1-5; D possibly corresponds to TRBD1 (6 bases). V lost 6 bases, J lost 2 bases, and 11 bases lay in between. This CDR3 comprises 14 residues. The V gene's germline CDR1 is MDHEN and CDR2 SYDVKM.